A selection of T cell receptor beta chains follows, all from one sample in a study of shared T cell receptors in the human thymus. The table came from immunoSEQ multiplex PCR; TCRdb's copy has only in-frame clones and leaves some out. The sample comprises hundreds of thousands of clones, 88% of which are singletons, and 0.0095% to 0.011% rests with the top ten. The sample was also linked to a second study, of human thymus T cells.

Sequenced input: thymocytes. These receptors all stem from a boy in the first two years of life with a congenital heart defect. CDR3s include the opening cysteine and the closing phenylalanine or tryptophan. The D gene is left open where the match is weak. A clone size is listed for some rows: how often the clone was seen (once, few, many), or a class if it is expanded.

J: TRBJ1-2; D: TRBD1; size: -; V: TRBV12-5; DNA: TGTGCTAGTGGTTTGGCGGACAGGGGGCGAGTCTATGGCTACACCTTC; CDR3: CASGLADRGRVYGYTF
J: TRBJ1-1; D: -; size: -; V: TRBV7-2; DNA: TGTGCCAGCAGCGTCGAGACTGAAGCTTTCTTT; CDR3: CASSVETEAFF
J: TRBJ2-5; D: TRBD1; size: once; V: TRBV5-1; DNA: TGCGCCAGCAGCCCCGACCTCTACAGGGGCGGGGAGACCCAGTACTTC; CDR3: CASSPDLYRGGETQYF
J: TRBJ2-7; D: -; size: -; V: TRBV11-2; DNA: TGTGCCAGCAGCTCCCGGGACTTCAGAACCTACGAGCAGTACTTC; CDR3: CASSSRDFRTYEQYF
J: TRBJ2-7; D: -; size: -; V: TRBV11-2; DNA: TGTGCCAGCAGCCTGGAAGGGGGACCGTCCTACGAGCAGTACTTC; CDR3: CASSLEGGPSYEQYF
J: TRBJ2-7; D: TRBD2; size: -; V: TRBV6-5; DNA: TGTGCCAGCAGTTACCGTGAGGGACTATCCTACGAGCAGTACTTC; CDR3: CASSYREGLSYEQYF
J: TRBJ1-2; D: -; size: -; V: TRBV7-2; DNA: TGTGCCAGCAGCTTAGTGATATGGCCCGGCGGGTACACCTTC; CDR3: CASSLVIWPGGYTF
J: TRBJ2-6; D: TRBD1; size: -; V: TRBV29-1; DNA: TGCAGCGTTGGGCCACACACAGGGGGCTCTGGGGCCAACGTCCTGACTTTC; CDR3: CSVGPHTGGSGANVLTF
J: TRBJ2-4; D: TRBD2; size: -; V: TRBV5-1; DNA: TGCGCCAGCAGCTTGGCCGGGAGGGCCGGCAAAAACATTCAGTACTTC; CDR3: CASSLAGRAGKNIQYF
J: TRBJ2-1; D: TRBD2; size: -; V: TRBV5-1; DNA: TGCGCCAGCAGCTTGCCCCACGGGACTAGCGGGAGTGGTGGATACAATGAGCAGTTCTTC; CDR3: CASSLPHGTSGSGGYNEQFF
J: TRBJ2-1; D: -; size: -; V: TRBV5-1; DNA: TGCGCCAGCAGCCGTAACGATCCAGGGTCCAATGAGCAGTTCTTC; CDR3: CASSRNDPGSNEQFF
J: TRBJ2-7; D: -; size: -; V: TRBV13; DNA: TGTGCCAGCAGCCCCCGGGGGTTACCCTACGAGCAGTACTTC; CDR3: CASSPRGLPYEQYF
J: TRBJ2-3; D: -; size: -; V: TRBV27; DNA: TGTGCCAGCAGTTCAGAGGGACTCACCACCCAGACCGATACGCAGTATTTT; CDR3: CASSSEGLTTQTDTQYF
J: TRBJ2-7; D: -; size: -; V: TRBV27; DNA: TGTGCCAGCAGTAATGCCTGCGCCGAGCAGTACTTC; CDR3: CASSNACAEQYF
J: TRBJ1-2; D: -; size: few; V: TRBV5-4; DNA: TGTGCCAGCAGTTATGCGGACATAAACTATGGCTACACCTTC; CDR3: CASSYADINYGYTF
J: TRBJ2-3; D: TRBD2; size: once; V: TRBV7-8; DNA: TGTGCCTCCTGGACTAGCCGGGGGTCGACAGATACGCAGTATTTT; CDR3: CASWTSRGSTDTQYF
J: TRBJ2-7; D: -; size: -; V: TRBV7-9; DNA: TGTGCCAGCAGAGGCGGGACCTACGAGCAGTACTTC; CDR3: CASRGGTYEQYF
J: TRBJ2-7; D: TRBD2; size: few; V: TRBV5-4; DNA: TGTGCCAGCAGCCGAGGACTAGCGGGAGGATACGAGCAGTACTTC; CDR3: CASSRGLAGGYEQYF
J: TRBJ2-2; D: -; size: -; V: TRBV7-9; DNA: TGTGCCAGCAGCGTCCTCGTAGCGTCCGGGAGCCCGGACACCGGGGAGCTGTTTTTT; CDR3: CASSVLVASGSPDTGELFF
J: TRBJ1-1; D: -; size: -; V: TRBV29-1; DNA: TGCAGCGTTGCAGGGGCAGCTTTCTTT; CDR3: CSVAGAAFF
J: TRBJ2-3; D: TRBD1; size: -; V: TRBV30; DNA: TGTGCCTGGAGTTTCCCGACAGGGGACGGGACAGATACGCAGTATTTT; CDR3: CAWSFPTGDGTDTQYF